Detailed here is one T cell receptor beta chain. This record belongs to a study of blood T cell repertoires in COVID-19. Study-wide context: Both acute and convalescent COVID-19 samples were obtained from the United States, Italy and Spain. T cells, B-cell-depleted T cells, or PBMCs supplied cDNA or gDNA.

Per the original methods: Amplification with reference gene primers provided the estimates of nucleated cell counts. Sequencing used immunoSEQ multiplex PCR; TCRdb keeps in-frame clones, though not all of them. The D gene and trimming were derived from the DNA, and the V and J assignments and clone size from that table. The table has about 64,000 clones, around 90% seen once. Germline CDR1 and CDR2: MGHRA and YSYEKL. This CDR3 spans 16 amino acids. Losses at the gene ends were 0 bases for V and 7 bases for J; bases not matched to a gene: 11. The sample comprised peripheral blood. The receptor was derived from a woman of 80 years or more with active COVID-19. The chain is built from TRBV4-1 and TRBJ2-5; 7 bases are shared with TRBD2. CDR3 sequence: CASSQDRTRGSGTQYF. The CDR3 DNA sequence: TGCGCCAGCAGCCAAGATCGGACTAGAGGCTCGGGGACCCAGTACTTC.